This TCR beta chain was captured by sequencing in a study of blood T cell repertoires in COVID-19. Study information: The United States, Italy and Spain supplied acute and convalescent COVID-19 samples.

The table came from immunoSEQ multiplex PCR; TCRdb's copy has only in-frame clones and leaves some out. The table records a few hundred thousand clones, more than 70% of them present only once. Trimming took 3 bases from V and 7 from J; bases not matched to a gene: 3. This CDR3 contains 13 residues. CDR1 is KGHSH, CDR2 LQKENI, per germline. This receptor was identified in a woman aged 45-65 years with acute or convalescent COVID-19. The J gene is TRBJ1-1, the V gene TRBV18; 9 nucleotides agree with TRBD1. Material: peripheral blood. The CDR3 here is CASSPGTGFEAFF. Here the CDR3 DNA reads TGTGCCAGCTCACCCGGGACAGGGTTTGAAGCTTTCTTT.